The present T cell receptor (beta chain) was sequenced within a study of cytomegalovirus exposure and HLA in healthy donors. The CDR3 extends over 17 amino acids. The V gene lost 1 base and the J gene lost 2 bases, with 15 bases spanning the gap. Germline CDR1 SEHNR, CDR2 FQNEAQ (reference sequence). Overall study findings and caveats: Some TCR beta chains (164 of them) were listed as cytomegalovirus-associated. Differences between HLA loci emerged in a later analysis of TCR association rates, with DRB1 most and HLA-C fewest.

The PCR had 60 Vbeta and 13 Jbeta primers. Repertoires were generated with immunoSEQ multiplex PCR, while TCRdb's copy carries only in-frame clones and drops some. The table includes around 150,000 clones, 80% to 90% detected once. A remark on this clone: Antigen: not known.

The sequenced sample was PBMCs. The genes are TRBV7-9 and TRBJ1-5; maybe TRBD1 (6 bases). The clonotype comes from a young man in good health and CMV-seronegative. The CDR3 nucleotides are TGTGCCAGCAGCTTAGGATTTTCAGGGGTTGGCAATCAGCCCCAGCATTTT. It is translated as CASSLGFSGVGNQPQHF.